Listed below are T cell receptor beta chains from one sample, sequenced in a study of cytotoxic CD8 clonotypes in ibrutinib-treated CLL. TCRdb's copy holds only in-frame clones and misses some; the assay was immunoSEQ multiplex PCR. The sample lists roughly 150,000 clones, roughly 90% occurring once. The source material was PBMCs, sampled at disease progression, from a patient treated with ibrutinib. Receptors originate from a human donor with chronic lymphocytic leukemia. The CDR3 runs from the conserved cysteine through the conserved F or W. The order of the fields is D gene, clone size, V gene, J gene, CDR3 protein, CDR3 DNA. The D gene is left open where the match is weak. Expanded clones get a size class; other rows say once, few or many, or leave the size out.

NA	NA	TRBV7-2	TRBJ2-5	CASSADQLWETQYF	TGTGCCAGCAGCGCGGATCAACTGTGGGAGACCCAGTACTTC
TRBD1	NA	TRBV9	TRBJ2-1	CASSVGVGDRAYNEQFF	TGTGCCAGCAGCGTAGGGGTAGGGGACAGGGCGTACAATGAGCAGTTCTTC
TRBD2	NA	TRBV7-8	TRBJ2-2	CASSLVGGKRATTGELFF	TGTGCCAGCAGCTTAGTGGGGGGGAAGCGGGCGACCACCGGGGAGCTGTTTTTT
TRBD1	NA	TRBV5-1	TRBJ1-5	CASSPLDRDQPQHF	TGCGCCAGCAGCCCCCTCGACAGGGATCAGCCCCAGCATTTT
TRBD1	NA	TRBV19	TRBJ2-5	CASSDRGLLETQYF	TGTGCCAGTAGCGACAGGGGGCTTTTAGAGACCCAGTACTTC
TRBD2	NA	TRBV11-3	TRBJ2-1	CASSGTSGRYEQFF	TGTGCCAGCAGCGGGACTAGCGGGAGATATGAGCAGTTCTTC
TRBD2	NA	TRBV29-1	TRBJ2-7	CSGRSGRPPYEQYF	TGCAGCGGTCGAAGCGGGAGGCCGCCCTACGAGCAGTACTTC
TRBD2	NA	TRBV13	TRBJ2-2	CASSPQLAGGSGELFF	TGTGCCAGCAGCCCCCAACTAGCGGGAGGGTCCGGGGAGCTGTTTTTT
NA	NA	TRBV5-6	TRBJ2-7	CASSLIGGLGQYF	TGTGCCAGCAGCTTGATCGGGGGGCTCGGGCAGTACTTC
TRBD1	NA	TRBV9	TRBJ2-1	CASSVASGTVNEQFF	TGTGCCAGCAGCGTAGCGTCGGGGACAGTCAATGAGCAGTTCTTC
NA	once	TRBV9	TRBJ2-7	CASSVGPTGSYEQYF	TGTGCCAGCAGCGTAGGTCCCACTGGGTCCTACGAGCAGTACTTC
NA	NA	TRBV5-6	TRBJ2-5	CASSLVIGETQYF	TGTGCCAGCAGCTTGGTAATTGGGGAGACCCAGTACTTC
TRBD1	NA	TRBV6-1	TRBJ1-2	CASSPDRVWYTF	TGTGCCAGCAGTCCGGACAGGGTCTGGTACACCTTC
TRBD1	NA	TRBV10-3	TRBJ2-7	CAISEGQGVEDEQYF	TGTGCCATCAGTGAGGGGCAGGGGGTCGAAGACGAGCAGTACTTC
NA	NA	TRBV15	TRBJ2-7	CATSRDVSSYEQYF	TGTGCCACCAGCAGAGATGTCTCCTCCTACGAGCAGTACTTC
NA	NA	TRBV7-2	TRBJ2-3	CASSLTGASDTQYF	TGTGCCAGCAGTCTTACGGGCGCGTCAGATACGCAGTATTTT
NA	few	TRBV19	TRBJ2-1	CASSIFHEQFF	TGTGCCAGTAGTATTTTCCATGAGCAGTTCTTC